The 30 T cell receptor beta chains presented below share a single source sample, sequenced in a study of OX40 agonist ivuxolimab in advanced cancers. The repertoire was sequenced with immunoSEQ multiplex PCR; TCRdb's copy has only in-frame clones and lacks some. The sample lists about 38,000 clones; about 90% were seen once. The source material was CD4+ or CD8+ T cells sorted from blood, sampled in a trial of the OX40 agonist ivuxolimab. Receptors were obtained from an adult with an advanced solid tumor such as melanoma, head and neck, liver or kidney cancer.

The chain couples TRBV4-1 to TRBJ2-1; 9 nucleotides align to TRBD2. V dropped 1 base and J dropped 1; count of bases not matched to a gene: 14. Looked up from germline, CDR1 is MGHRA and CDR2 is YSYEKL. The CDR3 totals 20 residues. Here the CDR3 DNA reads TGCGCCAGCAGCCAAGGGGGGCTAGCGGGAAGATTGAAGTCCTACAATGAGCAGTTCTTC. It yields the protein CASSQGGLAGRLKSYNEQFF.

The V gene is TRBV5-1, the J gene TRBJ2-5; D may be TRBD1 (5 bases). The CDR3 contains 13 residues. V lost 4 bases to trimming and J lost 5 bases, with 12 bases between them. From germline, CDR1 is SGHRS and CDR2 YFSETQ. The CDR3 DNA follows: TGCGCCAGCAGCACCTCAGGGTCGGAGACCCAGTACTTC. Its translation: CASSTSGSETQYF.

The chain recombines TRBV7-9 with TRBJ1-2, with 11 bases that match TRBD1. The trim removed 5 bases at V and 1 base at J, leaving 15 bases unmatched. The CDR3 is 19 amino acids. Germline loops: CDR1 SEHNR, CDR2 FQNEAQ (reference sequence). The CDR3 loop is CASSHLGQGQGAINYGYTF. For the CDR3, the DNA is TGTGCCAGCAGCCACCTAGGCCAAGGACAGGGGGCGATTAACTATGGCTACACCTTC. Together with reference TRBV7-9 and TRBJ1-2, the CDR3 gives the full variable domain: DTGVSQNPRHKITKRGQNVTFRCDPISEHNRLYWYRQTLGQGPEFLTYFQNEAQLEKSRLLSDRFSAERPKGSFSTLEIQRTEQGDSAMYLCASSHLGQGQGAINYGYTFGSGTRLTVV.

The chain uses TRBV6-5 and TRBJ2-1; D uncertain. Looked up from germline, CDR1 is MNHEY and CDR2 is SVGAGI. V lost 4 bases to trimming and J lost 5 bases, with 3 bases between them. The CDR3 loop spans 11 amino acids. The chain's CDR3 is CASSSNNEQFF. The CDR3 coding sequence is TGTGCCAGCAGTTCTAACAATGAGCAGTTCTTC.

The chain employs TRBV30 and TRBJ2-3, with D maybe TRBD2 (6 bases). The germline V gene has CDR1 GTSNPN and CDR2 SVGIG (reference sequence). The V gene lost 2 bases and the J gene lost 2 bases, with 8 bases spanning the gap. The CDR3 has 13 residues. The CDR3 region is CAWSRDSTDTQYF. The CDR3 region has the DNA TGTGCCTGGAGTCGGGACTCCACAGATACGCAGTATTTT.

The chain recombines TRBV29-1 with TRBJ1-2, with TRBD1 matching 11 bases. J was trimmed by 1 base and V by 7 bases; bases with no gene match: 2. The CDR3 is 13 residues long. CDR1 SQVTM and CDR2 ANQGSEA come from the germline V gene. CDR3 region: CSAGTGGNYGYTF. The CDR3, as DNA: TGCAGCGCCGGGACAGGGGGTAACTATGGCTACACCTTC. Together with reference TRBV29-1 and TRBJ1-2, the CDR3 gives the full variable domain: SAVISQKPSRDICQRGTSLTIQCQVDSQVTMMFWYRQQPGQSLTLIATANQGSEATYESGFVIDKFPISRPNLTFSTLTVSNMSPEDSSIYLCSAGTGGNYGYTFGSGTRLTVV.

This sequence joins TRBV9 and TRBJ2-3; perhaps TRBD2 as D (6 bases). The CDR3 has 12 residues. V was shortened by 4 bases and J by 8 bases, with 11 bases between the two germline ends. CDR1 SGDLS and CDR2 YYNGEE come from the germline V gene. The CDR3 region is CASSLNGGTQYF. Here the CDR3 DNA reads TGTGCCAGCAGCCTCAACGGGGGTACGCAGTATTTT.

CDR3 sequence (DNA): TGTGCCCCCGGACAGGGGGAGGTAACTAATGAAAAACTGTTTTTT. Protein product: CAPGQGEVTNEKLFF. This rearrangement joins TRBV10-3 to TRBJ1-4; 10 bases match TRBD1. Germline CDR1 and CDR2: ENHRY and SYGVKD. There are 15 residues in the CDR3. The V gene end was trimmed by 11 bases and the J gene end by 1 base; junction bases not matched to a gene: 7.

The rearrangement joins TRBV27 to TRBJ2-1; TRBD2 matches at 8 bases. V was clipped by 6 bases and J by 9 bases; unmatched bases: 4. Germline V gene sequence: CDR1 MNHEY, CDR2 SMNVEV (reference sequence). The length of the CDR3 is 12 residues. The CDR3 reads CASSPAGGEQFF. For the CDR3, the DNA is TGTGCCAGCAGCCCGGCGGGAGGTGAGCAGTTCTTC.

V usage is TRBV5-6 and J usage is TRBJ1-2; D is ambiguous. Trimming took 0 bases from V and 4 from J, leaving 13 bases between them. This CDR3 has 15 amino acids. Germline V CDR1 and CDR2: SGHDT, YYEEEE. The CDR3 is CASSLAIEELYGYTF. In nucleotides, the CDR3 is TGTGCCAGCAGCTTGGCCATAGAAGAGCTCTATGGCTACACCTTC.

This chain's CDR3 is CAWSASSGWEDTQYF. In DNA, the CDR3 is TGTGCCTGGAGTGCCTCTAGCGGGTGGGAGGATACGCAGTATTTT. This rearrangement joins TRBV30 to TRBJ2-3, with 8 bases matching TRBD2. V shed 1 base, J shed 6 bases, and the junction held 9 bases outside the gene matches. Per the germline V gene, CDR1 is GTSNPN and CDR2 is SVGIG (reference sequence). This CDR3 is built from 15 residues.

This clone was counted between two and nine times. This sequence joins TRBV4-1 and TRBJ1-6, with 7 nucleotides matching TRBD1. This CDR3 is built from 15 residues. The J segment lost 8 bases and the V segment lost 4 bases, leaving 8 bases of the junction unmatched. Germline V gene data show CDR1 as MGHRA and CDR2 as YSYEKL. The CDR3 sequence: CASSPTGNSYSPLHF. The CDR3 DNA reads TGCGCCAGCAGCCCGACAGGGAATAGTTATTCACCCCTCCACTTT.

V is TRBV19 and J is TRBJ2-3; 7 positions agree with TRBD2. This CDR3 has 21 residues. J gave up 0 bases and V 5 bases, and 23 bases lay outside the gene matches. The germline V gene encodes CDR1 LNHDA and CDR2 SQIVND (reference sequence). The CDR3 sequence is CASSLKSGIGYGETSTDTQYF. CDR3 nucleotide sequence: TGTGCCAGTAGTTTGAAGAGCGGGATCGGATACGGAGAGACTAGCACAGATACGCAGTATTTT. Combining the CDR3 with reference TRBV19 and TRBJ2-3 gives the whole variable domain DGGITQSPKYLFRKEGQNVTLSCEQNLNHDAMYWYRQDPGQGLRLIYYSQIVNDFQKGDIAEGYSVSREKKESFPLTVTSAQKNPTAFYLCASSLKSGIGYGETSTDTQYFGPGTRLTVL.

V usage is TRBV5-1 and J usage is TRBJ1-2, with D possibly being TRBD1 (6 bases). V was trimmed by 2 bases and J by 2 bases, leaving 19 bases between them. The CDR3 is 17 residues long. Germline assignment: CDR1 SGHRS and CDR2 YFSETQ. In DNA, the CDR3 is TGCGCCAGCAGCTTTACCTCAGGGGTCCTCTTGAACTATGGCTACACCTTC. The encoded protein is CASSFTSGVLLNYGYTF.

This chain joins TRBV10-2 and TRBJ2-7, with D hard to call. Trimming cost V 1 base and J 3 bases, with 4 bases left between them. Germline V gene data show CDR1 as WSHSY and CDR2 as SAAADI. The CDR3 consists of 12 residues. The CDR3 DNA reads as TGCGCCAGCAGTGAGTTTAGCTACGAGCAGTACTTC. Translating it yields CASSEFSYEQYF.

The gene calls are TRBV11-2 and TRBJ2-7, with a possible D match to TRBD2 (5 bases). CDR1 and CDR2 (germline): SGHAT, FQNNGV. CDR3 size: 12 residues. Trimming took off 3 bases at V and 5 bases at J, with 8 bases between the two ends. The CDR3 loop is CASSFLRDEQYF. The CDR3 DNA reads as TGTGCCAGCAGCTTCCTGAGGGACGAGCAGTACTTC.

The chain has TRBV19 and TRBJ1-2; weak D call: TRBD1 (5 bases). CDR1 and CDR2 from the germline V gene are LNHDA and SQIVND (reference sequence). The CDR3 runs 13 residues. The V and J ends lost 7 bases and 6 bases respectively, with 15 bases between them. Here the CDR3 DNA reads TGTGCCAGTACCCTCGCCGGGGGAAATGGCTACACCTTC. Its translation: CASTLAGGNGYTF.

CDR3 protein: CASSQPFQGYEQYF. For the CDR3, the DNA is TGCGCCAGCAGCCAGCCCTTCCAAGGTTACGAGCAGTACTTC. J is TRBJ2-7 and V is TRBV4-1; no definite D call. CDR1 MGHRA and CDR2 YSYEKL come from the germline V gene. CDR3 length equals 14 residues. Trimming stripped 3 bases from V and 4 bases from J, with 13 bases between.

The gene calls are TRBV19 and TRBJ2-1; D might be TRBD2 (6 bases). V was pared by 8 bases and J by 2 bases, with 10 bases between. There are 13 residues in the CDR3. Germline V CDR1 and CDR2: LNHDA, SQIVND (reference sequence). CDR3 in DNA: TGTGCCAGTGAGGGCGGGACCTACAATGAGCAGTTCTTC. Translated: CASEGGTYNEQFF. The whole variable domain, remainder taken from reference TRBV19 and TRBJ2-1, is DGGITQSPKYLFRKEGQNVTLSCEQNLNHDAMYWYRQDPGQGLRLIYYSQIVNDFQKGDIAEGYSVSREKKESFPLTVTSAQKNPTAFYLCASEGGTYNEQFFGPGTRLTVL.

The chain couples TRBV11-2 to TRBJ1-2; no clear D. Trimming took off 6 bases at V and 0 bases at J, with 11 bases between the two ends. The CDR3 extends over 14 amino acids. CDR1 and CDR2 (germline): SGHAT, FQNNGV. In DNA, the CDR3 is TGTGCCAGCAGTCAAAACGAGGCTAACTATGGCTACACCTTC. It translates to CASSQNEANYGYTF.

The chain is built from TRBV19 and TRBJ1-6; D unclear. This CDR3 has 14 residues. V gave up 0 bases and J gave up 10 bases, with 10 bases separating them. Germline loops: CDR1 LNHDA, CDR2 SQIVND (reference sequence). Here the CDR3 reads CASSIDQPGSPLHF. The CDR3, as DNA: TGTGCCAGTAGTATAGATCAGCCTGGGTCACCCCTCCACTTT.

The rearrangement joins TRBV4-1 to TRBJ1-1, with D possibly TRBD1 on 5 matching bases. The V end lost 4 bases, the J end lost 1 base, and 13 bases lay between the germline ends. Germline CDR1 and CDR2: MGHRA and YSYEKL. The CDR3 loop spans 15 amino acids. For the CDR3, the DNA is TGCGCCAGCAGCCGGCCCGGTCAGGGGAACACTGAAGCTTTCTTT. The encoded protein is CASSRPGQGNTEAFF.

The CDR3 reads CASTPAERAYNEQFF. The CDR3 DNA reads TGTGCCAGCACCCCGGCCGAGCGGGCCTACAATGAGCAGTTCTTC. The rearrangement links TRBV9 to TRBJ2-1, with a possible D match to TRBD2 (6 bases). The V end was cut by 6 bases, the J end by 2 bases, with 15 bases between. CDR3 length: 15 amino acids. The germline V gene encodes CDR1 SGDLS and CDR2 YYNGEE.

This rearrangement joins TRBV6-1 to TRBJ1-2; 8 bases are a match to TRBD1. CDR1 is MNHNS, CDR2 SASEGT, per germline. The CDR3 has 17 amino acids. V dropped 3 bases and J dropped 7; count of bases not matched to a gene: 16. This CDR3 is CASSEWQGALSVSGYTF. Written as DNA, the CDR3 is TGTGCCAGCAGTGAGTGGCAGGGGGCCTTAAGTGTAAGTGGCTACACCTTC.

The V and J genes are TRBV4-1 and TRBJ2-7; D remains ambiguous. Germline V CDR1 and CDR2: MGHRA, YSYEKL. The CDR3 length is 16 residues. V was shortened by 0 bases and J by 3 bases, with 15 bases between the two germline ends. The CDR3 loop reads CASSQEIGLGDYEQYF. The CDR3, as DNA: TGCGCCAGCAGCCAAGAAATAGGGCTTGGGGACTACGAGCAGTACTTC.

This sequence joins TRBV2 and TRBJ2-7; a weak D match, TRBD1 (5 bases). The CDR3 spans 12 residues. Trimming took off 8 bases at V and 5 bases at J, with 13 bases between the two ends. CDR1 is SNHLY, CDR2 FYNNEI, per germline. As DNA, the CDR3 is TGTGCCAGCTTTGGGTGGGGCGACGAGCAGTACGTC. Translated: CASFGWGDEQYV.

This clone has just a few counts. The chain carries TRBV7-8 and TRBJ1-1; D gene ambiguous. CDR3 length: 14 amino acids. Deletions cut 5 bases from V and 1 base from J, with 11 bases between. Germline CDR1 reads SGHVS; CDR2 reads FQNEAQ. DNA for the CDR3: TGTGCCAGCAGCCCGAACCTTCCGAACACTGAAGCTTTCTTT. It is translated as CASSPNLPNTEAFF.

This sequence joins TRBV27 and TRBJ2-7; D may be TRBD1 or TRBD2 (5 bases each). The CDR3 is 15 residues long. The germline CDR1 and CDR2 sequences are MNHEY and SMNVEV (reference sequence). Trimming removed 1 base at V and 7 bases at J, with 17 bases between. This CDR3 reads CASSLYGTSMGEQYF. The CDR3 DNA reads TGTGCCAGCAGTTTATATGGGACCTCAATGGGGGAGCAGTACTTC.

The chain links TRBV2 to TRBJ2-7; TRBD1 matches 8 bases. J lost 0 bases, V lost 5 bases, and 9 bases had no gene match. The germline V gene encodes CDR1 SNHLY and CDR2 FYNNEI. This CDR3 region has 16 residues. CDR3 amino acids: CASSLARDRSSYEQYV. The CDR3 DNA reads as TGTGCCAGCAGTTTGGCCCGGGACAGGAGCTCCTACGAGCAGTACGTC.

The chain uses TRBV27 and TRBJ1-1; D perhaps matches TRBD1 (5 bases). Germline V gives CDR1 MNHEY, CDR2 SMNVEV (reference sequence). The germline V and J ends were trimmed by 3 bases and 3 bases, with 17 bases remaining between them. The CDR3 has 16 amino acids. CDR3 in DNA: TGTGCCAGCAGTTTGGTGGGGGGGATGAGGTACACTGAAGCTTTCTTT. The encoded protein is CASSLVGGMRYTEAFF.